A single sample is the source of the 18 T cell receptor beta chains below, sequenced in a study of T cells in localized non-small cell lung cancer. The data were produced by immunoSEQ multiplex PCR, yet TCRdb's version contains in-frame clones alone and is incomplete. The data hold about 33,000 clones, with about 82% observed a single time. Specimen: peripheral blood, collected before any cancer treatment. The receptor source for this set is a male donor at least 60 years old with stage III squamous cell lung carcinoma.

The rearrangement uses TRBV7-2 and TRBJ1-3; TRBD1 aligns across 8 bases. Germline V gene lookup returns CDR1 SGHTA and CDR2 FQGNSA. V shed 5 bases and J 0 bases; nucleotides not matched to a gene: 9. This CDR3 region has 17 residues. Here the CDR3 DNA reads TGTGCCAGCAGCCCGGTGGGACAGGCATACTCTGGAAACACCATATATTTT. This encodes CASSPVGQAYSGNTIYF.

This rearrangement joins TRBV7-2 to TRBJ2-1; 12 bases are shared with TRBD2. From germline, CDR1 is SGHTA and CDR2 FQGNSA. Trimming took 1 base from V and 0 from J; bases not matched to a gene: 4. The CDR3 extends over 18 amino acids. As DNA, the CDR3 is TGTGCCAGCAGCTTAGGGGGGGGACTAGCGGGCTCCTACAATGAGCAGTTCTTC. Residues: CASSLGGGLAGSYNEQFF. The entire variable domain, with the rest obtained from reference TRBV7-2 and TRBJ2-1, is as follows: GAGVSQSPSNKVTEKGKDVELRCDPISGHTALYWYRQSLGQGLEFLIYFQGNSAPDKSGLPSDRFSAERTGGSVSTLTIQRTQQEDSAVYLCASSLGGGLAGSYNEQFFGPGTRLTVL.

This clone was counted between two and nine times. The chain is built from TRBV5-1 and TRBJ1-1; D gene unclear. The CDR3 contains 15 residues. Germline values: CDR1 SGHRS, CDR2 YFSETQ. V shed 0 bases and J shed 4 bases, with 13 bases lying between them. Here the CDR3 DNA reads TGCGCCAGCAGCTTGGAAGGCCCGCGGGGCACTGAAGCTTTCTTT. It translates to CASSLEGPRGTEAFF.

The CDR3 loop reads CASSQGLDYEQFF. CDR3 DNA: TGCGCCAGCAGCCAGGGACTAGACTATGAGCAGTTCTTC. J is TRBJ2-1 and V is TRBV4-3; 8 nucleotides line up with TRBD2. CDR3 length equals 13 residues. The germline CDR1 and CDR2 sequences are LGHNA and YSLEER. V lost 3 bases to trimming and J lost 8 bases; unmatched junction nucleotides: 3.

The chain is built from TRBV11-1 and TRBJ2-1; unclear D gene. The germline V gene has CDR1 SGHAT and CDR2 FQDESV (reference sequence). The CDR3 spans 16 residues. Trimming shortened V by 7 bases and J by 0 bases, and 16 bases separated the two germline ends. The CDR3 DNA reads as TGTGCCAGCAACCGAGCCGGATCAACCTCCTACAATGAGCAGTTCTTC. Protein product: CASNRAGSTSYNEQFF. Together with reference TRBV11-1 and TRBJ2-1, the CDR3 gives the full variable domain: EAEVAQSPRYKITEKSQAVAFWCDPISGHATLYWYRQILGQGPELLVQFQDESVVDDSQLPKDRFSAERLKGVDSTLKIQPAELGDSAMYLCASNRAGSTSYNEQFFGPGTRLTVL.

This CDR3 is CAISERGNYQPQHF. The DNA of the CDR3 is TGTGCCATCAGTGAGAGGGGTAACTACCAGCCCCAGCATTTT. The V and J genes are TRBV10-3 and TRBJ1-5; the D gene is possibly TRBD1 (5 bases). CDR1 ENHRY and CDR2 SYGVKD come from the germline V gene. V shed 2 bases and J shed 7 bases, with 12 bases lying between them. The CDR3 has 14 amino acids.

The rearrangement uses TRBV6-6 and TRBJ2-5; D remains unclear. CDR3 length: 11 amino acids. Looked up from germline, CDR1 is MNHNY and CDR2 is SVGAGI (reference sequence). Trimming shortened V by 5 bases and J by 3 bases, and 4 bases separated the two germline ends. DNA of the CDR3: TGTGCCAGCAGTCAAAAAGAGACCCAGTACTTC. Amino acid sequence: CASSQKETQYF.

The chain uses TRBV15 and TRBJ2-5; 8 positions agree with TRBD1. The CDR3 runs 13 residues. The germline CDR1 and CDR2 sequences are LNHNV and YYDKDF (reference sequence). V dropped 3 bases and J dropped 3; count of bases not matched to a gene: 0. CDR3 DNA sequence: TGTGCCACCAGCAGGGACAGGGAAGAGACCCAGTACTTC. Its protein is CATSRDREETQYF.

The CDR3 nucleotides are TGTGCCAGCAGCCTCGTGAGCGGGAGTGCCTCAGATACGCAGTATTTT. It translates to CASSLVSGSASDTQYF. The rearrangement links TRBV6-6 to TRBJ2-3; 8 nucleotides line up with TRBD2. The CDR3 runs 16 residues. Germline V gene lookup returns CDR1 MNHNY and CDR2 SVGAGI (reference sequence). V lost 6 bases to trimming and J lost 4 bases; unmatched junction nucleotides: 12.

This clone has only a few counts. The chain combines TRBV19 with TRBJ2-7; 9 bases are shared with TRBD1. V trimming: 4 bases; J trimming: 3 bases; junction bases outside the gene matches: 1. Germline CDR1 LNHDA, CDR2 SQIVND (reference sequence). The CDR3 loop spans 13 amino acids. DNA of the CDR3: TGTGCCAGTAGTACGGGACAGGGCTACGAGCAGTACTTC. This sequence encodes CASSTGQGYEQYF.

The chain has TRBV5-5 and TRBJ2-3; D call uncertain. Deletions cut 2 bases from V and 2 bases from J, with 6 bases between. CDR3 size: 13 residues. Germline V gene data show CDR1 as SGHKS and CDR2 as YYEKEE (reference sequence). The DNA of the CDR3 is TGTGCCAGCAGCTTTAGGTACACAGATACGCAGTATTTT. As protein: CASSFRYTDTQYF.

This rearrangement joins TRBV18 to TRBJ1-1, with D possibly matching TRBD1 (6 bases). Trimming removed 8 bases at V and 2 bases at J, with 18 bases between. The CDR3 sequence is 15 residues long. Germline CDR1 and CDR2: KGHSH and LQKENI. The CDR3 loop reads CASTVRPGVNTEAFF. Written as DNA, the CDR3 is TGTGCCAGCACTGTCAGACCAGGGGTTAACACTGAAGCTTTCTTT.

The CDR3 protein is CASSSGTSGNTIYF. The CDR3 nucleotides are TGTGCCAGCAGCTCCGGGACAAGCGGAAACACCATATATTTT. The chain links TRBV7-9 to TRBJ1-3; maybe TRBD1 (6 bases). The CDR3 contains 14 residues. Germline V lookup: CDR1 SEHNR, CDR2 FQNEAQ (reference sequence). V lost 4 bases and J 4 bases, leaving 11 bases between the germline ends.

V gene TRBV7-9 combines with J gene TRBJ1-6; maybe TRBD1 (5 bases). CDR3 size: 14 residues. CDR1 SEHNR and CDR2 FQNEAQ come from the germline V gene (reference sequence). The germline V and J ends were trimmed by 1 base and 8 bases, with 9 bases remaining between them. The chain's CDR3 is CASSLDWGYSPLHF. In nucleotides, the CDR3 is TGTGCCAGCAGCTTAGATTGGGGGTATTCACCCCTCCACTTT.

The genes are TRBV7-2 and TRBJ2-2; D possibly corresponds to TRBD1 (5 bases). CDR1 is SGHTA and CDR2 is FQGNSA in the germline V gene. The CDR3 is 16 amino acids. Deletions cut 5 bases from V and 7 bases from J, with 20 bases between. This CDR3 is CASSPSRLVRDGELFF. For the CDR3, the DNA is TGTGCCAGCAGCCCGAGCCGTCTAGTCAGGGACGGGGAGCTGTTTTTT.

This clone was observed a few times. This rearrangement joins TRBV2 to TRBJ1-1; D unclear. With 6 bases removed from V and 1 base from J, the gap between germline ends came to 9 bases. CDR1 and CDR2 (germline): SNHLY, FYNNEI. There are 13 residues in the CDR3. CDR3 nucleotide sequence: TGTGCCAGCAGGAATACAGAGAACACTGAAGCTTTCTTT. Its protein is CASRNTENTEAFF.

V is TRBV28 and J is TRBJ1-5; D is unclear. The CDR3 extends over 15 amino acids. The V gene's germline CDR1 is MDHEN and CDR2 SYDVKM. Trimming removed 6 bases at V and 2 bases at J, with 14 bases between. CDR3 region: CASSTGGYRNQPQHF. In DNA, the CDR3 is TGTGCCAGCAGCACGGGTGGGTATCGCAATCAGCCCCAGCATTTT.

This chain uses TRBV7-9 with TRBJ2-1; the D gene could be TRBD1 or TRBD2 (6 bases each). CDR1 SEHNR and CDR2 FQNEAQ come from the germline V gene (reference sequence). The ends were cut back, 2 bases at V and 6 bases at J, with 11 bases in the middle. The CDR3 spans 14 residues. CDR3 DNA sequence: TGTGCCAGCAGCTTAACCGGGGGCCGCAATGAGCAGTTCTTC. Its protein is CASSLTGGRNEQFF.